The 26 T cell receptor beta chains below all came from one sample that was sequenced in a study of T cells in Graves' hyperthyroidism and ophthalmopathy. It was RNA transcripts that yielded the amplified TCR beta CDR3 regions. TCR CDR3 underwent first-round RT-PCR with the HTBI primer set. Each CDR3 protein is one row after TCRdb ran MiXCR on the multiplex PCR reads. This table holds roughly 710,000 distinct CDR3 sequences, around a third found once. Sample: blood. These TCRs come from a middle-aged woman with Graves' hyperthyroidism.

There are a few counts of this clonotype. CDR3 nucleotide sequence: TGTGCCAGTAGAACAGGACAGGGCAATCAGCCCCAGCATTTT. Translation: CASRTGQGNQPQHF. The J gene is TRBJ1-5, the V gene TRBV19; TRBD1 matches at 7 bases. The CDR3 consists of 14 residues. Germline trimming cut 6 bases from V and 2 bases from J; bases unmatched to any gene: 4. Germline loops: CDR1 LNHDA, CDR2 SQIVND (reference sequence). Full variable domain (outside the CDR3, taken from reference TRBV19 and TRBJ1-5): DGGITQSPKYLFRKEGQNVTLSCEQNLNHDAMYWYRQDPGQGLRLIYYSQIVNDFQKGDIAEGYSVSREKKESFPLTVTSAQKNPTAFYLCASRTGQGNQPQHFGDGTRLSIL.

The table lists this clonotype with many counts. This chain uses TRBV10-2 with TRBJ1-1, with D possibly TRBD1 on 5 matching bases. V was shortened by 7 bases and J by 1 base, with 13 bases between the two germline ends. This CDR3 is 14 amino acids long. Germline lookup yields CDR1 WSHSY and CDR2 SAAADI. For the CDR3, the DNA is TGCGCCAGCACGGGGCGCAGGGAGAACACTGAAGCTTTCTTT. Translating gives CASTGRRENTEAFF.

The rearrangement uses TRBV5-4 and TRBJ2-7; no firm D call. The CDR3 is made up of 17 amino acids. V was clipped by 0 bases and J by 3 bases, with 19 bases between them. Germline CDR1 is SGHNT and CDR2 is YYREEE (reference sequence). The CDR3 DNA reads as TGTGCCAGCAGCTTGGGTATAATCAGTGGCCGCGACTACGAGCAGTACTTC. Amino acids: CASSLGIISGRDYEQYF.

The chain joins TRBV15 to TRBJ1-2; 10 bases are a match to TRBD1. CDR3 size: 16 residues. V was clipped by 1 base and J by 4 bases; unmatched bases: 6. The germline V gene encodes CDR1 LNHNV and CDR2 YYDKDF (reference sequence). CDR3 in amino acids: CATSRVLDRGTYGYTF. In DNA, the CDR3 is TGTGCCACCAGCAGAGTATTGGACAGGGGGACCTATGGCTACACCTTC.

The table lists this clonotype with many counts. V and J are TRBV20-1 and TRBJ2-7; D is ambiguous. The CDR3 is 12 amino acids. Trimming removed 0 bases from V and 3 bases from J, with 6 bases in between. CDR1 is DFQATT, CDR2 SNEGSKA, per germline (reference sequence). For the CDR3, the DNA is TGCAGTGCTAGAGATGCAGGCTACGAGCAGTACTTC. Protein sequence: CSARDAGYEQYF.

The chain carries TRBV20-1 and TRBJ2-2; TRBD1 matches 7 bases. V shed 3 bases, J shed 4 bases, and the junction held 5 bases outside the gene matches. The germline V gene has CDR1 DFQATT and CDR2 SNEGSKA (reference sequence). There are 14 residues in the CDR3. Here the CDR3 DNA reads TGCAGTGCTAGGGAGACAGGGTCCACCGGGGAGCTGTTTTTT. Its protein product is CSARETGSTGELFF.

At least ten counts were recorded for this clonotype. The chain has TRBV9 and TRBJ2-5; TRBD1 agrees at 7 bases. The junction had 6 bases not matched to a gene; V was cut back by 2 bases and J by 2 bases. The CDR3 covers 15 residues. Per germline, CDR1 SGDLS and CDR2 YYNGEE. The CDR3 region has the DNA TGTGCCAGCAGCGTGGTGCCGGGACAGCAAGAGACCCAGTACTTC. Encoded protein: CASSVVPGQQETQYF.

This clonotype was recorded at least ten times. The gene calls are TRBV13 and TRBJ2-7; TRBD2 aligns across 7 bases. This CDR3 comprises 14 residues. CDR1 and CDR2 (germline): PRHDT, FYEKMQ (reference sequence). V was pared by 5 bases and J by 7 bases, with 11 bases of the junction left unmatched. The CDR3 DNA follows: TGTGCCAGCAGCCTGACCTTGGGGAGGGTGGAGCAGTACTTC. Its translation: CASSLTLGRVEQYF. Looking up the rest from reference TRBV13 and TRBJ2-7 gives the full variable domain: AAGVIQSPRHLIKEKRETATLKCYPIPRHDTVYWYQQGPGQDPQFLISFYEKMQSDKGSIPDRFSAQQFSDYHSELNMSSLELGDSALYFCASSLTLGRVEQYFGPGTRLTVT.

In this sample, this clonotype turned up many times. This sequence joins TRBV24-1 and TRBJ1-2; no definite D call. The ends were cut back, 4 bases at V and 8 bases at J, with 22 bases in the middle. In germline, CDR1 is KGHDR, CDR2 SFDVKD. This CDR3 spans 16 amino acids. In DNA, the CDR3 is TGTGCCACCAGTGACACTCCGAATGTAGGGATCTTGGGCTACACCTTC. Protein: CATSDTPNVGILGYTF.

As concerns this clonotype: Since a much larger clone is just one base distant, this may be a read error. The rearrangement joins TRBV19 to TRBJ1-3; 7 nucleotides line up with TRBD1. CDR1 LNHDA and CDR2 SQIVND come from the germline V gene (reference sequence). This CDR3 region has 14 residues. V trimming: 11 bases; J trimming: 4 bases; junction bases outside the gene matches: 11. Written as DNA, the CDR3 is TGTGCCGGTACCCGGGACAGTCGAGGAAACACCATATATTTT. It encodes CAGTRDSRGNTIYF.

In its sample, this clonotype was seen many times. The CDR3 region is CASSQSTGAPAVETQYF. For the CDR3, the DNA is TGCGCCAGCAGCCAATCGACAGGGGCACCGGCTGTGGAGACCCAGTACTTC. The chain has TRBV4-1 and TRBJ2-5; TRBD1 agrees at 8 bases. The CDR3 has 17 residues. The V gene end was trimmed by 2 bases and the J gene end by 5 bases; junction bases not matched to a gene: 13. Germline V lookup: CDR1 MGHRA, CDR2 YSYEKL.

At least ten counts were recorded for this clonotype. This sequence joins TRBV15 and TRBJ2-2; 7 bases align to TRBD1. The CDR3 is 15 amino acids. Trimming removed 1 base from V and 4 bases from J; junction bases left unmatched: 3. CDR1 and CDR2 from the germline V gene are LNHNV and YYDKDF (reference sequence). CDR3 DNA sequence: TGTGCCACCAGCAGAGGGGACAGCTCCACCGGGGAGCTGTTTTTT. It encodes CATSRGDSSTGELFF. Together with reference TRBV15 and TRBJ2-2, the CDR3 gives the full variable domain: DAMVIQNPRYQVTQFGKPVTLSCSQTLNHNVMYWYQQKSSQAPKLLFHYYDKDFNNEADTPDNFQSRRPNTSFCFLDIRSPGLGDTAMYLCATSRGDSSTGELFFGEGSRLTVL.

V usage is TRBV9 and J usage is TRBJ2-7, with D tentatively TRBD2 (6 bases). Germline CDR1 SGDLS, CDR2 YYNGEE. The germline V and J ends were trimmed by 3 bases and 2 bases, with 12 bases remaining between them. The CDR3 spans 14 residues. The CDR3: CASSGRGGTYEQYF. CDR3 nucleotides: TGTGCCAGCAGCGGTCGGGGAGGAACCTACGAGCAGTACTTC.

The J gene is TRBJ2-5, the V gene TRBV5-6, with 9 bases aligning to TRBD1. Germline loops: CDR1 SGHDT, CDR2 YYEEEE. The CDR3 totals 16 residues. The V segment lost 4 bases and the J segment 3 bases; nucleotides outside the gene matches: 10. Here the CDR3 DNA reads TGTGCCAGCAGCCCAAACCCGGGACAGGGAGAAGAGACCCAGTACTTC. This translates into CASSPNPGQGEETQYF.

J is TRBJ2-2 and V is TRBV5-1; D call uncertain. From germline, CDR1 is SGHRS and CDR2 YFSETQ. This CDR3 is built from 12 residues. V was trimmed by 2 bases and J by 8 bases, leaving 7 bases between them. CDR3 bases: TGCGCCAGCAGCTTTGTTCAAGGGGAGCTGTTTTTT. Amino acid sequence: CASSFVQGELFF.

This chain links TRBV6-2 or TRBV6-3 with TRBJ1-4; 7 bases match TRBD1. CDR1 is MNHEY, CDR2 SVGEGT, per germline. Trimming cost V 8 bases and J 6 bases; bases outside gene matches: 9. This CDR3 has 14 amino acids. CDR3 in amino acids: CASCDGDRDEKLFF. The CDR3 bases are TGTGCCAGCTGCGACGGAGACAGGGATGAAAAACTGTTTTTT.

This chain links TRBV5-1 with TRBJ1-2; 9 bases match TRBD1. In germline, CDR1 is SGHRS, CDR2 YFSETQ. CDR3 length: 13 amino acids. V lost 6 bases, J lost 6 bases, and 6 bases stayed unmatched. CDR3 region: CASTRDRDHGYTF. The CDR3 nucleotides read TGCGCCAGCACCCGGGACAGGGACCATGGCTACACCTTC.

CDR3 sequence reads: CASSLSTGAFNTIYF. CDR3 in DNA: TGTGCCAGCAGCTTGAGCACAGGGGCCTTCAACACCATATATTTT. This chain joins TRBV5-6 and TRBJ1-3; TRBD1 matches 7 bases. The CDR3 is 15 residues long. With 1 base clipped from V and 7 bases from J, the junction kept 8 bases outside the gene matches. The germline V gene has CDR1 SGHDT and CDR2 YYEEEE.

The chain couples TRBV29-1 to TRBJ2-3; D is ambiguous. The germline V and J ends were trimmed by 3 bases and 0 bases, with 19 bases remaining between them. The germline V gene encodes CDR1 SQVTM and CDR2 ANQGSEA. The CDR3 contains 17 residues. The CDR3 loop reads CSVDLSGRPKSTDTQYF. As DNA, the CDR3 is TGCAGCGTTGATTTGAGTGGCAGGCCGAAAAGCACAGATACGCAGTATTTT.

With regard to this clonotype: One base away lies a much larger clone, so this may be a sequencing read error. The chain couples TRBV5-4 to TRBJ2-5; a possible D gene is TRBD2 (7 bases). From germline, CDR1 is SGHNT and CDR2 YYREEE (reference sequence). The length of the CDR3 is 13 residues. The CDR3: CASSLGRGAKMDF. The CDR3 nucleotides read TGTGCCAGCAGCTTAGGACGGGGGGCGAAGATGGACTTC.

The gene calls are TRBV12-3 or TRBV12-4 and TRBJ2-5; 7 nucleotides align to TRBD1. J was trimmed by 2 bases and V by 5 bases; bases with no gene match: 8. The CDR3 consists of 15 residues. As DNA, the CDR3 is TGTGCCAGCAGTACAGGGGTCCCAGGGCAAGAGACCCAGTACTTC. It translates to CASSTGVPGQETQYF.

V is TRBV10-3 and J is TRBJ1-2, with a tentative D call TRBD1 (5 bases). The CDR3 extends over 17 amino acids. V gave up 4 bases and J gave up 2 bases, with 20 bases separating them. Germline V gene lookup returns CDR1 ENHRY and CDR2 SYGVKD. CDR3 sequence: CAISGIISGGRNYGYTF. For the CDR3, the DNA is TGTGCCATCAGTGGAATAATTTCGGGGGGAAGAAACTATGGCTACACCTTC.

The table lists this clonotype with a few counts. V is TRBV6-2 or TRBV6-3 and J is TRBJ1-2; D unresolved. V dropped 6 bases and J dropped 6 bases, with 5 bases sitting between them. This CDR3 spans 10 amino acids. Per germline, CDR1 MNHEY and CDR2 SVGEGT. This chain's CDR3 is CASRLNGYTF. For the CDR3, the DNA is TGTGCCAGCAGACTTAATGGCTACACCTTC.

The sample holds a few counts of this clonotype. This chain uses TRBV7-9 with TRBJ1-1, with D possibly TRBD1 on 5 matching bases. The CDR3 totals 15 residues. CDR1 and CDR2 from the germline V gene are SEHNR and FQNEAQ (reference sequence). The V and J ends lost 0 bases and 5 bases respectively, with 13 bases between them. The CDR3 region is CASSLAGWGETEAFF. CDR3 nucleotide sequence: TGTGCCAGCAGCTTAGCTGGTTGGGGGGAAACTGAAGCTTTCTTT.

The rearrangement uses TRBV24-1 and TRBJ1-2, with TRBD1 matching over 8 bases. After removal of 3 bases from V and 5 bases from J, the junction contained 1 base not matched to a gene. The CDR3 has 13 residues. Germline V CDR1 and CDR2: KGHDR, SFDVKD. CDR3 nucleotides: TGTGCCACCAGTGATAGACAGGGGTATGGCTACACCTTC. Amino acids: CATSDRQGYGYTF.

This clonotype was detected only a few times. The rearrangement links TRBV12-3 or TRBV12-4 to TRBJ1-5, with D uncertain. V gave up 1 base and J gave up 2 bases, with 12 bases separating them. This CDR3 has 16 amino acids. For the CDR3, the DNA is TGTGCCAGCAGTTTAGGAAGAGCTCGCGGCAATCAGCCCCAGCATTTT. Amino acid sequence: CASSLGRARGNQPQHF.